Following are 18 T cell receptor beta chains from one sample sequenced in a study of cytomegalovirus exposure and HLA in healthy donors. The PCR used 60 Vbeta and 13 Jbeta primers. Repertoires were generated with immunoSEQ multiplex PCR, while TCRdb's copy carries only in-frame clones and drops some. The data hold approximately 130,000 clones, with around three quarters observed a single time. Sequencing was performed on PBMCs. All receptors derive from a woman aged 45 to 65 in good health and CMV-seronegative.

Only one count was recorded for this clone. The chain has TRBV4-1 and TRBJ2-7; 9 bases match TRBD1. Trimming cost V 2 bases and J 1 base; bases outside gene matches: 6. CDR1 and CDR2 (germline): MGHRA, YSYEKL. The CDR3 loop spans 16 amino acids. The CDR3 nucleotides read TGCGCCAGCAGCCAATTCTCGGGACAGGGATCCTACGAGCAGTACTTC. Translating it yields CASSQFSGQGSYEQYF.

V gene TRBV9 combines with J gene TRBJ2-1; D unresolved. V lost 0 bases, J lost 5 bases, and 9 bases lay in between. This CDR3 has 14 amino acids. Germline V gene sequence: CDR1 SGDLS, CDR2 YYNGEE. CDR3 nucleotides: TGTGCCAGCAGCGTAGCTTTAGTTAACAATGAGCAGTTCTTC. Residues: CASSVALVNNEQFF.

The chain is built from TRBV29-1 and TRBJ1-2; D is possibly TRBD1 (6 bases). The CDR3 consists of 10 residues. Germline loops: CDR1 SQVTM, CDR2 ANQGSEA. V was clipped by 7 bases and J by 7 bases, with 10 bases between them. The DNA for the CDR3 is TGCAGCGCAGAACAGGGTGGCTACACCTTC. It is translated as CSAEQGGYTF.

This chain links TRBV18 with TRBJ1-5; 9 bases line up with TRBD1. J lost 7 bases, V lost 3 bases, and 7 bases had no gene match. The length of the CDR3 is 15 residues. Per germline, CDR1 KGHSH and CDR2 LQKENI. The CDR3 reads CASSPTDRGGQPQHF. The CDR3 DNA reads TGTGCCAGCTCACCTACGGACAGGGGCGGCCAGCCCCAGCATTTT.

This rearrangement joins TRBV11-3 to TRBJ2-1; 12 bases are shared with TRBD2. The CDR3 is 15 amino acids. J lost 9 bases, V lost 4 bases, and 7 bases had no gene match. Germline assignment: CDR1 SGHNT and CDR2 YENEEA. The CDR3 bases are TGTGCCAGCAGCTCCGGACTAGCGGGACTCGTTGAGCAGTTCTTC. Translated, it gives CASSSGLAGLVEQFF. Full variable domain (remainder filled in from reference TRBV11-3 and TRBJ2-1): EAGVVQSPRYKIIEKKQPVAFWCNPISGHNTLYWYLQNLGQGPELLIRYENEEAVDDSQLPKDRFSAERLKGVDSTLKIQPAELGDSAVYLCASSSGLAGLVEQFFGPGTRLTVL.

The V and J genes are TRBV4-3 and TRBJ1-2; D is uncertain. The V end was cut by 0 bases, the J end by 4 bases, with 12 bases between. Germline loops: CDR1 LGHNA, CDR2 YSLEER. The CDR3 covers 15 residues. CDR3 sequence: CASSQEPRVSYGYTF. DNA of the CDR3: TGCGCCAGCAGCCAAGAGCCCCGGGTGTCCTATGGCTACACCTTC.

V is TRBV5-6 and J is TRBJ1-2; D gene ambiguous. Looked up from germline, CDR1 is SGHDT and CDR2 is YYEEEE. Deletions cut 0 bases from V and 7 bases from J, with 16 bases between. The CDR3 has 15 amino acids. The CDR3 bases are TGTGCCAGCAGCTTGGATGCGGGGTCAGGCGGTGGCTACACCTTC. Translating gives CASSLDAGSGGGYTF.

The rearrangement uses TRBV9 and TRBJ1-1; no definite D call. The CDR3 runs 15 residues. The germline V gene encodes CDR1 SGDLS and CDR2 YYNGEE. Trimming removed 0 bases from V and 0 bases from J, with 9 bases in between. CDR3: CASSVGLRMNTEAFF. In DNA, the CDR3 is TGTGCCAGCAGCGTAGGACTACGGATGAACACTGAAGCTTTCTTT.

The chain has TRBV7-2 and TRBJ2-1, with TRBD2 identical over 10 bases. Trimming cost V 4 bases and J 2 bases; bases outside gene matches: 14. This CDR3 is built from 19 residues. Germline CDR1 is SGHTA and CDR2 is FQGNSA. In nucleotides, the CDR3 is TGTGCCAGCAGCTCATCCGGAGCTAGCGGGAGACTGACCTACAATGAGCAGTTCTTC. Its protein product is CASSSSGASGRLTYNEQFF. The whole variable domain, remainder taken from reference TRBV7-2 and TRBJ2-1, is GAGVSQSPSNKVTEKGKDVELRCDPISGHTALYWYRQSLGQGLEFLIYFQGNSAPDKSGLPSDRFSAERTGGSVSTLTIQRTQQEDSAVYLCASSSSGASGRLTYNEQFFGPGTRLTVL.

This clone occurred a few times. The chain carries TRBV18 and TRBJ1-1; D ambiguous. Germline V gives CDR1 KGHSH, CDR2 LQKENI. The CDR3 is 16 amino acids. The V gene lost 0 bases and the J gene lost 0 bases, with 11 bases spanning the gap. The DNA for the CDR3 is TGTGCCAGCTCACCACCTAACACAGCCATGAACACTGAAGCTTTCTTT. Its protein product is CASSPPNTAMNTEAFF.

This clone has just one count. This rearrangement joins TRBV30 to TRBJ1-2; D possibly corresponds to TRBD1 (5 bases). Trimming stripped 1 base from V and 7 bases from J, with 10 bases between. There are 12 residues in the CDR3. CDR1 and CDR2 from the germline V gene are GTSNPN and SVGIG (reference sequence). CDR3 residues: CAWSGRGGGYTF. The CDR3 DNA follows: TGTGCCTGGAGTGGAAGGGGAGGTGGCTACACCTTC.

The sample holds a few counts of this clone. The rearrangement uses TRBV28 and TRBJ2-3; D uncertain. Germline CDR1 MDHEN, CDR2 SYDVKM. There are 11 residues in the CDR3. Trimming took 2 bases from V and 8 from J, leaving 5 bases between them. The CDR3 DNA reads TGTGCCAGCAGTTTAATCGGTACGCAGTATTTT. Its protein is CASSLIGTQYF.

This chain joins TRBV15 and TRBJ1-5, with 8 bases lining up with TRBD1. V gave up 5 bases and J gave up 7 bases; unmatched junction bases: 7. Germline V gives CDR1 LNHNV, CDR2 YYDKDF (reference sequence). The CDR3 runs 14 residues. The CDR3 loop reads CATSVDRDKQPQHF. The CDR3 bases are TGTGCCACCAGCGTGGACAGGGACAAGCAGCCCCAGCATTTT.

The chain uses TRBV7-6 and TRBJ2-3; D is undetermined. Trimming took 6 bases from V and 1 from J, leaving 5 bases between them. CDR3 length: 12 amino acids. Germline-derived CDR1 and CDR2 are SGHVS and FNYEAQ. CDR3 sequence reads: CASSSRTDTQYF. Here the CDR3 DNA reads TGTGCCAGCAGTTCTCGCACAGATACGCAGTATTTT.

V gene TRBV7-9 combines with J gene TRBJ2-1; TRBD1 matches 10 bases. This CDR3 comprises 13 residues. Losses at the gene ends were 0 bases for V and 13 bases for J; bases not matched to a gene: 3. Germline CDR1 is SEHNR and CDR2 is FQNEAQ (reference sequence). The CDR3 nucleotides are TGTGCCAGCAGCTTAGCTCGGACAGGGGGACAGTTCTTC. Its protein product is CASSLARTGGQFF.

This clone was seen a single time. The chain links TRBV27 to TRBJ2-1; TRBD2 agrees at 9 bases. The CDR3 is made up of 15 amino acids. Trimming removed 2 bases from V and 9 bases from J; junction bases left unmatched: 8. In germline, CDR1 is MNHEY, CDR2 SMNVEV (reference sequence). The CDR3 reads CASSLHAGGPGEQFF. The CDR3 DNA sequence: TGTGCCAGCAGTTTACACGCGGGAGGGCCGGGTGAGCAGTTCTTC.

The chain combines TRBV5-1 with TRBJ2-3; 9 positions match TRBD2. The CDR3 has 17 residues. Trimming took 1 base from V and 1 from J; bases not matched to a gene: 7. Germline V gene sequence: CDR1 SGHRS, CDR2 YFSETQ. The CDR3 sequence: CASSLRIAGVGTDTQYF. The CDR3 bases are TGCGCCAGCAGCTTGCGAATAGCGGGAGTGGGCACAGATACGCAGTATTTT.

The gene calls are TRBV4-1 and TRBJ1-2, with 11 nucleotides matching TRBD1. This CDR3 region has 15 residues. With V trimmed by 3 bases and J by 8 bases, 8 bases remained unmatched. CDR1 is MGHRA, CDR2 YSYEKL, per germline. CDR3 region: CASSHRGQGARGYTF. The DNA of the CDR3 is TGCGCCAGCAGCCACCGAGGACAGGGGGCGCGGGGCTACACCTTC.